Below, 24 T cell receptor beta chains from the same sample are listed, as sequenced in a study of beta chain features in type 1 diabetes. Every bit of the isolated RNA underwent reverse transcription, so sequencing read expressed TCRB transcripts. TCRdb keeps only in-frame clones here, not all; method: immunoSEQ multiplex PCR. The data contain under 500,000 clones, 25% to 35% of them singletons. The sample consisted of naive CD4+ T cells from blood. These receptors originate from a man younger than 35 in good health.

The CDR3 DNA reads as TGTGCCAGCAGCTTAGGTACGGTTAGCTCCTACGAGCAGTACTTC. This codes for CASSLGTVSSYEQYF. The chain couples TRBV7-2 to TRBJ2-7; D ambiguous. This CDR3 has 15 amino acids. V was trimmed by 1 base and J by 0 bases, leaving 10 bases between them. Per the germline V gene, CDR1 is SGHTA and CDR2 is FQGNSA. Full variable domain (rest looked up from reference TRBV7-2 and TRBJ2-7): GAGVSQSPSNKVTEKGKDVELRCDPISGHTALYWYRQSLGQGLEFLIYFQGNSAPDKSGLPSDRFSAERTGGSVSTLTIQRTQQEDSAVYLCASSLGTVSSYEQYFGPGTRLTVT.

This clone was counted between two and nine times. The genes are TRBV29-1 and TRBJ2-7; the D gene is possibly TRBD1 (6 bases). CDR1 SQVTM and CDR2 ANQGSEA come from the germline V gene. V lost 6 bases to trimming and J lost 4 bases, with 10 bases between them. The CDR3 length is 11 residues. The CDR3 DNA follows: TGCAGCGTGTGGACAGTTTACGAGCAGTACTTC. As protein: CSVWTVYEQYF.

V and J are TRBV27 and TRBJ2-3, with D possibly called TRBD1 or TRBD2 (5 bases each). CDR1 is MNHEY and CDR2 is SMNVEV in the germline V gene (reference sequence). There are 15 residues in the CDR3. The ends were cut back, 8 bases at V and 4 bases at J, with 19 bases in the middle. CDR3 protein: CASALLGAVADTQYF. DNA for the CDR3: TGTGCCAGCGCCTTACTCGGGGCTGTGGCAGATACGCAGTATTTT.

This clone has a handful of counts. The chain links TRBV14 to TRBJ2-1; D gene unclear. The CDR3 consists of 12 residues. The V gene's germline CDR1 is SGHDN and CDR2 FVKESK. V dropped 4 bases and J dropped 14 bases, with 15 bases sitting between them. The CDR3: CASSRPAERKFF. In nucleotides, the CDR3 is TGTGCCAGCAGCCGACCTGCGGAAAGGAAGTTCTTC.

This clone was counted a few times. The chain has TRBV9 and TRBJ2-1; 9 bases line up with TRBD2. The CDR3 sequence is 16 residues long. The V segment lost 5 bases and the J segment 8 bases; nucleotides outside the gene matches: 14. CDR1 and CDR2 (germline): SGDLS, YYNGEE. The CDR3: CASSVRAGGIVYEQFF. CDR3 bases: TGTGCCAGCAGTGTTAGGGCGGGAGGGATTGTGTATGAGCAGTTCTTC.

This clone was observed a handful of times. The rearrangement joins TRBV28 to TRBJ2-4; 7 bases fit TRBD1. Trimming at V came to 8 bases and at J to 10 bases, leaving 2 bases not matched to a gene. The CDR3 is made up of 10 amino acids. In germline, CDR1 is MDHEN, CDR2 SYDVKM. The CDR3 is CASSRGIQYF. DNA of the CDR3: TGTGCCAGCTCCAGGGGGATTCAGTACTTC.

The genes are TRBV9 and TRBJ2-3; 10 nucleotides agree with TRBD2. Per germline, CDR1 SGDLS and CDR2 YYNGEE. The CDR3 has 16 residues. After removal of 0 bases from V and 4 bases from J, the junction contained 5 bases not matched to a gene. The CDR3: CASSVASGRFADTQYF. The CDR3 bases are TGTGCCAGCAGCGTAGCTAGCGGGAGATTCGCAGATACGCAGTATTTT.

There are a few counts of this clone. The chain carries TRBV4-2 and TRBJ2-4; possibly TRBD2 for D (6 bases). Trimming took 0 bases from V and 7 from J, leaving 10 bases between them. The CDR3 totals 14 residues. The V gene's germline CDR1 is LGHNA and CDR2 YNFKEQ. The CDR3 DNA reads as TGTGCCAGCAGCCAAGATAGGCGGGACAACATTCAGTACTTC. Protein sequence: CASSQDRRDNIQYF.

The CDR3 DNA sequence: TGTGCCAGCAGCTTATTCCAGGGATCCTACGAGCAGTACTTC. Its protein product is CASSLFQGSYEQYF. This chain joins TRBV7-9 and TRBJ2-7; tentative D call: TRBD1 (5 bases). V was shortened by 2 bases and J by 1 base, with 9 bases between the two germline ends. The germline V gene has CDR1 SEHNR and CDR2 FQNEAQ (reference sequence). The CDR3 covers 14 residues.

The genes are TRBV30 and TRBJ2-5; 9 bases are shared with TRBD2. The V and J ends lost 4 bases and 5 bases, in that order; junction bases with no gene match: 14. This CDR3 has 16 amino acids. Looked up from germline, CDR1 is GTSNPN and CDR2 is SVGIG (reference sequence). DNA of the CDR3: TGTGCCTGGACCCGGCGGCTAGCGGGGAGGGGTGAGACCCAGTACTTC. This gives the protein CAWTRRLAGRGETQYF.

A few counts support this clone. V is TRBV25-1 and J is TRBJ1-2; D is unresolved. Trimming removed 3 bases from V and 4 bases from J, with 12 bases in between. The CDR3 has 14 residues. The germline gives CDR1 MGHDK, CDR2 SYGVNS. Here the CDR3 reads CASSDGVSAYGYTF. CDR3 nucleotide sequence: TGTGCCAGCAGTGATGGGGTATCGGCCTATGGCTACACCTTC.

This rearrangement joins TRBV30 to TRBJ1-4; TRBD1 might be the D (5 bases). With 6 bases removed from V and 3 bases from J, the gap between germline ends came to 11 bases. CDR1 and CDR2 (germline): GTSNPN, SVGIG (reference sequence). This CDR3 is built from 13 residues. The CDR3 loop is CACRRGANEKLFF. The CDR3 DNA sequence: TGTGCCTGCCGTCGGGGCGCTAATGAAAAACTGTTTTTT. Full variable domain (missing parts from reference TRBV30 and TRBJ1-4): SQTIHQWPATLVQPVGSPLSLECTVEGTSNPNLYWYRQAAGRGLQLLFYSVGIGQISSEVPQNLSASRPQDRQFILSSKKLLLSDSGFYLCACRRGANEKLFFGSGTQLSVL.

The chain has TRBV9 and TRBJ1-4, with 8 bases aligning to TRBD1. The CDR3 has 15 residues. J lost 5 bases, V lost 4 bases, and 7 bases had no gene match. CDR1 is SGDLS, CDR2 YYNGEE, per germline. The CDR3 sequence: CASSLTGGENEKLFF. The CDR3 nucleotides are TGTGCCAGCAGCTTAACAGGGGGTGAAAATGAAAAACTGTTTTTT.

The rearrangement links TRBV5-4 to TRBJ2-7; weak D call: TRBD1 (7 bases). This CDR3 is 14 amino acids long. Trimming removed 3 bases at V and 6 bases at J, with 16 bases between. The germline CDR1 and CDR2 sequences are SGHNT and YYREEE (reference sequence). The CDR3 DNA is TGTGCCAGCAGCTATGGCCAGGGGGGACGCGAGCAGTACTTC. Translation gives CASSYGQGGREQYF.

The CDR3 loop is CASSIRGSTDTQYF. CDR3 nucleotides: TGTGCCAGCAGCATCCGCGGGAGCACAGATACGCAGTATTTT. The chain joins TRBV9 to TRBJ2-3, with D tentatively TRBD2 (5 bases). The CDR3 length is 14 residues. The germline CDR1 and CDR2 sequences are SGDLS and YYNGEE. Trimming shortened V by 4 bases and J by 0 bases, and 9 bases separated the two germline ends. The whole variable domain, remainder taken from reference TRBV9 and TRBJ2-3, is DSGVTQTPKHLITATGQRVTLRCSPRSGDLSVYWYQQSLDQGLQFLIQYYNGEERAKGNILERFSAQQFPDLHSELNLSSLELGDSALYFCASSIRGSTDTQYFGPGTRLTVL.

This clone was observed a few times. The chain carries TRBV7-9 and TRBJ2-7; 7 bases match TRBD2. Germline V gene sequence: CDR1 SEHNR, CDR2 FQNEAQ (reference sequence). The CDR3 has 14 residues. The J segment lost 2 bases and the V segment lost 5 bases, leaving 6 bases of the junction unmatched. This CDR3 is CASSQVGTTYEQYF. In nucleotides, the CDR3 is TGTGCCAGCAGCCAAGTAGGGACTACCTACGAGCAGTACTTC.

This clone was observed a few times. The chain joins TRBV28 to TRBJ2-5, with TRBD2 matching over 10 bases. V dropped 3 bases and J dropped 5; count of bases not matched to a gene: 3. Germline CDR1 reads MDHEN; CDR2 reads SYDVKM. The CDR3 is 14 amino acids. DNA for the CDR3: TGTGCCAGCAGTTTCCTAGCGGGAGATGAGACCCAGTACTTC. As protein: CASSFLAGDETQYF.

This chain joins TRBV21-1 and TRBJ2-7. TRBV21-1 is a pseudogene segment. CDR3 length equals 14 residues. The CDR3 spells CASSKDPAPYEQYF. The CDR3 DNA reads TGTGCCAGCAGCAAAGACCCGGCTCCCTACGAGCAGTACTTC.

CDR3 in amino acids: CSAGTVSSGEQYF. In nucleotides, the CDR3 is TGCAGCGCTGGGACAGTAAGTTCTGGCGAGCAGTACTTC. The genes are TRBV29-1 and TRBJ2-5, with 7 bases lining up with TRBD1. The J call may be in error: the DNA end matches TRBJ2-7 better. Germline values: CDR1 SQVTM, CDR2 ANQGSEA. CDR3 length equals 13 residues.

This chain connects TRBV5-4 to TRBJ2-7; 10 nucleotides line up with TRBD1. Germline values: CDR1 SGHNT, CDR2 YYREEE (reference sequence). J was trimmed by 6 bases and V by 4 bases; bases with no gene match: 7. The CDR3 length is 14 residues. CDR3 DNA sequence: TGTGCCAGCAGCCCCGACAGGGGGCAAGGCGAGCAGTACTTC. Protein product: CASSPDRGQGEQYF.

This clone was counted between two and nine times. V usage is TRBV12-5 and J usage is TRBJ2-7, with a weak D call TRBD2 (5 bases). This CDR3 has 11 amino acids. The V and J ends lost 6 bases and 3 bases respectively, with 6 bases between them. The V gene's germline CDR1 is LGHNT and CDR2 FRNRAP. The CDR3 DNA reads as TGTGCTAGTGGCCGGGACTACGAGCAGTACTTC. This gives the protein CASGRDYEQYF.

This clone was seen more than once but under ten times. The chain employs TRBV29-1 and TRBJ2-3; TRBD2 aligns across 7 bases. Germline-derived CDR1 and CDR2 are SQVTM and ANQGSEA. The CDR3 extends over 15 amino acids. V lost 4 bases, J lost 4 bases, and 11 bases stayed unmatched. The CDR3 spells CSVVRSGAGPDTQYF. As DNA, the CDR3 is TGCAGCGTTGTTAGGAGCGGGGCAGGCCCAGATACGCAGTATTTT.

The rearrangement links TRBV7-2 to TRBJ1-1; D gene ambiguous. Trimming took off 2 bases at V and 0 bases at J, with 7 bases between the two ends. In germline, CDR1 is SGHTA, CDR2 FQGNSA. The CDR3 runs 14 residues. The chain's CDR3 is CASSLRQLNTEAFF. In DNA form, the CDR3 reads TGTGCCAGCAGCTTAAGGCAGCTGAACACTGAAGCTTTCTTT.

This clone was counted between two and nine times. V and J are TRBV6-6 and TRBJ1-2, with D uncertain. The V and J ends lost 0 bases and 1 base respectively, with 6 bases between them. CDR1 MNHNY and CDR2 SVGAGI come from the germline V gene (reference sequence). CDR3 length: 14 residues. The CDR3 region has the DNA TGTGCCAGCAGTTACTCAGGGAGTAACTATGGCTACACCTTC. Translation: CASSYSGSNYGYTF.